Each of the 31 T cell receptor beta chains below was sequenced from the same sample in a study of molecular identifiers for immune sequencing clone quantification. TCRdb reanalysed the PCR reads using MiXCR and keeps one entry per CDR3 protein. This sample has about 68,000 distinct CDR3 sequences, with 18% found just once. Source material: naive CD8+ T cells from blood, with Jurkat cell RNA spiked in. Described subset: FACS-sorted CD8+CD4-CCR7+CD45RA+ naive T cells. These receptors were collected from a human donor in good health. Some libraries in this study had Jurkat cell RNA spiked in.

In this sample, this clonotype turned up many times. The rearrangement joins TRBV5-1 to TRBJ2-5; D might be TRBD2 (6 bases). Germline V lookup: CDR1 SGHRS, CDR2 YFSETQ. CDR3 length equals 14 residues. The germline V and J ends were trimmed by 10 bases and 2 bases, with 18 bases remaining between them. CDR3 loop: CAVSDGGMQETQYF. The CDR3 nucleotides are TGCGCCGTCTCAGACGGGGGTATGCAAGAGACCCAGTACTTC. Full variable domain (outside the CDR3, taken from reference TRBV5-1 and TRBJ2-5): KAGVTQTPRYLIKTRGQQVTLSCSPISGHRSVSWYQQTPGQGLQFLFEYFSETQRNKGNFPGRFSGRQFSNSRSEMNVSTLELGDSALYLCAVSDGGMQETQYFGPGTRLLVL.

The chain carries TRBV27 and TRBJ2-7; D is tentatively TRBD1 or TRBD2 (5 bases each). The CDR3 extends over 16 amino acids. Trimming took off 2 bases at V and 0 bases at J, with 14 bases between the two ends. Germline V gene data show CDR1 as MNHEY and CDR2 as SMNVEV (reference sequence). This chain's CDR3 is CASSLQAGTSSYEQYF. The CDR3 DNA follows: TGTGCCAGCAGTTTACAAGCAGGGACGAGCTCCTACGAGCAGTACTTC.

This clonotype was counted at least ten times. The CDR3 DNA reads as TGTGCCAGCAGTACACTTGCAGAGGAAGCTTTCTTT. Protein product: CASSTLAEEAFF. The chain is built from TRBV28 and TRBJ1-1; D uncertain. From germline, CDR1 is MDHEN and CDR2 SYDVKM. The CDR3 is 12 amino acids. V lost 5 bases and J lost 8, with 12 bases in between. Full variable domain (rest looked up from reference TRBV28 and TRBJ1-1): DVKVTQSSRYLVKRTGEKVFLECVQDMDHENMFWYRQDPGLGLRLIYFSYDVKMKEKGDIPEGYSVSREKKERFSLILESASTNQTSMYLCASSTLAEEAFFGQGTRLTVV.

This clonotype was counted many times. The chain carries TRBV5-6 and TRBJ2-1, with D hard to call. The CDR3 length is 19 residues. Per the germline V gene, CDR1 is SGHDT and CDR2 is YYEEEE. Trimming removed 0 bases at V and 0 bases at J, with 19 bases between. The CDR3 region is CASSLDGPLSESSYNEQFF. The CDR3 DNA follows: TGTGCCAGCAGCTTGGACGGTCCCTTAAGCGAAAGCTCCTACAATGAGCAGTTCTTC.

In its sample, this clonotype was seen many times. The J gene is TRBJ2-7, the V gene TRBV7-9; 10 bases align to TRBD1. The germline gives CDR1 SEHNR, CDR2 FQNEAQ (reference sequence). This CDR3 is built from 17 residues. The J segment lost 3 bases and the V segment lost 5 bases, leaving 13 bases of the junction unmatched. CDR3 DNA sequence: TGTGCCAGCAGCACCTTGCCGGGACAGGGGAACCTCTACGAGCAGTACTTC. Protein: CASSTLPGQGNLYEQYF.

This clonotype was seen at least ten times. V usage is TRBV7-8 and J usage is TRBJ2-1; D gene uncertain. Trimming removed 5 bases from V and 0 bases from J, with 11 bases in between. CDR3 length equals 15 residues. CDR1 SGHVS and CDR2 FQNEAQ come from the germline V gene. The CDR3 DNA sequence: TGTGCCAGCAGCCGCGGTACAAGCTCCTACAATGAGCAGTTCTTC. Translated, it gives CASSRGTSSYNEQFF.

Only a few counts were recorded for this clonotype. A read error is possible here, since a much larger clone lies one base away. The chain joins TRBV7-9 to TRBJ2-2, with a possible D match to TRBD2 (6 bases). CDR1 is SEHNR and CDR2 is FQNEAQ in the germline V gene (reference sequence). The CDR3 consists of 13 residues. This CDR3 is CASREGFTGGLFF. DNA for the CDR3: TGTGCCAGCCGAGAAGGATTCACCGGGGGGCTGTTTTTT.

This clonotype was observed at least ten times. This chain connects TRBV29-1 to TRBJ1-2, with 10 bases identical to TRBD1. This CDR3 is 11 amino acids long. Germline values: CDR1 SQVTM, CDR2 ANQGSEA. Trimming at V came to 7 bases and at J to 6 bases, leaving 2 bases not matched to a gene. The CDR3 loop is CSGQGANGYTF. Written as DNA, the CDR3 is TGCAGCGGACAGGGGGCCAATGGCTACACCTTC.

The J gene is TRBJ2-7, the V gene TRBV2; D remains ambiguous. Germline lookup yields CDR1 SNHLY and CDR2 FYNNEI. CDR3 length equals 14 residues. Trimming pared 2 bases from V and 1 base from J, leaving 9 bases between. The CDR3 DNA follows: TGTGCCAGCAGTGAATATCTAGGGTCCTACGAGCAGTACTTC. It translates to CASSEYLGSYEQYF.

J is TRBJ2-5 and V is TRBV2; 7 nucleotides line up with TRBD1. The V segment lost 1 base and the J segment 5 bases; nucleotides outside the gene matches: 10. The CDR3 covers 16 residues. CDR1 and CDR2 (germline): SNHLY, FYNNEI. The CDR3, as DNA: TGTGCCAGCAGTGAAGAGACCGGGACAGAAAGGGAGACCCAGTACTTC. Translating it yields CASSEETGTERETQYF.

As concerns this clonotype: A much larger clone differs by one base, so this may be a read error. The chain carries TRBV9 and TRBJ1-4, with unresolved D. Germline lookup yields CDR1 SGDLS and CDR2 YYNGEE. V lost 0 bases and J 5 bases, leaving 11 bases between the germline ends. CDR3 length: 15 amino acids. CDR3 in amino acids: CASSVEGRRNEKLFF. CDR3 DNA: TGTGCCAGCAGCGTAGAGGGCAGAAGAAATGAAAAACTGTTTTTT.

There are a few counts of this clonotype. One junction end does not reproduce the germline sequence, and a read error may be involved. This sequence joins TRBV7-9 and TRBJ2-2; 8 bases line up with TRBD1. Germline V gene sequence: CDR1 SEHNR, CDR2 FQNEAQ (reference sequence). CDR3 length equals 15 residues. CDR3 protein: CASSPRTGNPGELFF. CDR3 sequence (DNA): TGTGCCAGCAGCCCGCGGACAGGGAACCCCGGGGAGCTGTTTTTT.

This clonotype was counted many times. The chain employs TRBV29-1 and TRBJ2-5; the D is unclear. CDR1 is SQVTM and CDR2 is ANQGSEA in the germline V gene. V lost 5 bases and J lost 0, with 4 bases in between. The CDR3 runs 11 residues. The DNA of the CDR3 is TGCAGCGTTATATACCAAGAGACCCAGTACTTC. It is translated as CSVIYQETQYF.

As to this clonotype: Possible read error: a much larger clone is one base away. This chain links TRBV30 with TRBJ2-7; no clear D gene. Trimming took off 2 bases at V and 3 bases at J, with 14 bases between the two ends. The CDR3 is made up of 14 amino acids. Germline values: CDR1 GTSNPN, CDR2 SVGIG (reference sequence). The CDR3 DNA sequence: TGTGCCTGGAGTTCGCTAGTGGGGTTCTACGAGCAGTACTTC. Its protein is CAWSSLVGFYEQYF.

This clonotype appeared once. The chain employs TRBV28 and TRBJ1-5, with no clear D. Trimming pared 3 bases from V and 9 bases from J, leaving 12 bases between. This CDR3 region has 13 residues. CDR1 MDHEN and CDR2 SYDVKM come from the germline V gene. CDR3 sequence: CASSLIPDWPQHF. CDR3 bases: TGTGCCAGCAGTTTGATCCCCGATTGGCCCCAGCATTTT.

This clonotype was seen at least ten times. The rearrangement joins TRBV6-5 to TRBJ1-6; TRBD1 is a possible D gene (6 bases). This CDR3 has 15 residues. Germline V gene data show CDR1 as MNHEY and CDR2 as SVGAGI. Trimming pared 2 bases from V and 10 bases from J, leaving 15 bases between. CDR3 residues: CASSYMAGAVSPLHF. Here the CDR3 DNA reads TGTGCCAGCAGTTACATGGCAGGGGCTGTGTCACCCCTCCACTTT.

This clonotype was observed at least ten times. The rearrangement joins TRBV11-2 to TRBJ2-1; no clear D gene. There are 17 residues in the CDR3. V gave up 3 bases and J gave up 0 bases, with 15 bases separating them. The V gene's germline CDR1 is SGHAT and CDR2 FQNNGV. CDR3 protein: CASSFSLVGSSYNEQFF. As DNA, the CDR3 is TGTGCCAGCAGCTTCAGCCTAGTCGGGTCCTCCTACAATGAGCAGTTCTTC.

This clonotype was seen many times. The chain recombines TRBV20-1 with TRBJ2-7; 13 bases align to TRBD2. V was pared by 6 bases and J by 3 bases, with 11 bases of the junction left unmatched. The germline V gene encodes CDR1 DFQATT and CDR2 SNEGSKA (reference sequence). CDR3 length: 16 residues. This CDR3 reads CSAVPTSGRVFYEQYF. In nucleotides, the CDR3 is TGCAGTGCCGTCCCCACTAGCGGGAGGGTTTTCTACGAGCAGTACTTC.

This clonotype has only a few counts. This sequence joins TRBV18 and TRBJ2-2; D remains unclear. Germline CDR1 and CDR2: KGHSH and LQKENI. The CDR3 is 12 amino acids. V lost 0 bases and J lost 7, with 3 bases in between. The CDR3 sequence: CASSPPVGELFF. The CDR3 nucleotides read TGTGCCAGCTCACCACCGGTCGGGGAGCTGTTTTTT.

This rearrangement joins TRBV15 to TRBJ2-1; perhaps TRBD2 as D (5 bases). Germline V gene lookup returns CDR1 LNHNV and CDR2 YYDKDF (reference sequence). CDR3 size: 12 residues. The V and J ends lost 5 bases and 5 bases respectively, with 7 bases between them. The CDR3 DNA follows: TGTGCCACCAGCTCTAGCAACAATGAGCAGTTCTTC. Protein sequence: CATSSSNNEQFF.

There are many counts of this clonotype. This chain uses TRBV7-4 with TRBJ2-4; maybe TRBD1 (6 bases). From germline, CDR1 is SGHVT and CDR2 SQSDAQ. This CDR3 comprises 20 residues. V lost 1 base and J 0 bases, leaving 22 bases between the germline ends. CDR3 residues: CASSLVGDTKKRVAKNIQYF. CDR3 in DNA: TGTGCCAGCAGCTTAGTAGGGGACACAAAAAAACGAGTAGCCAAAAACATTCAGTACTTC.

Regarding this clonotype: Given a much more abundant clone one base away, this may be a read error. This likely comes from a read error, as the CDR3 has no conserved phenylalanine or tryptophan at its end. The V call is TRBV20-1, the J call TRBJ2-5; 12 bases line up with TRBD2. Germline V gives CDR1 DFQATT, CDR2 SNEGSKA (reference sequence). The CDR3 is 16 residues long. CDR3 residues: CSCKFSTSGSLSAQYL. CDR3 sequence (DNA): TGCAGCTGTAAATTTTCGACTAGCGGGAGTTTGTCGGCCCAGTACTTA.

About this clonotype itself: Given the absence of the conserved phenylalanine or tryptophan at the CDR3 end, a read error is likely. The chain joins TRBV7-2 to TRBJ2-7, with TRBD2 matching over 14 bases. Germline CDR1 SGHTA, CDR2 FQGNSA. Unmatched junction bases numbered 12, after V lost 5 bases and J lost 0 bases. The CDR3 totals 19 residues. CDR3 amino acids: CASSLGGGLAGVSSYEQYS. CDR3 nucleotide sequence: TGTGCCAGCAGCCTGGGCGGGGGACTAGCGGGAGTCAGCTCCTACGAGCAGTACTCC.

The sample holds many counts of this clonotype. The chain links TRBV7-2 to TRBJ1-5; tentative D call: TRBD1 (5 bases). This CDR3 has 15 residues. Trimming took off 5 bases at V and 4 bases at J, with 15 bases between the two ends. CDR1 and CDR2 (germline): SGHTA, FQGNSA. The CDR3 spells CASSPGPWSNQPQHF. The CDR3 DNA reads as TGTGCCAGCAGCCCGGGACCGTGGAGTAATCAGCCCCAGCATTTT.

This clonotype is medium-sized (0.01 to 0.1%) in the sample. The J gene is TRBJ2-3, the V gene TRBV4-1, with a weak D call TRBD1 (5 bases). The V gene lost 7 bases and the J gene lost 2 bases, with 16 bases spanning the gap. The CDR3 covers 15 residues. CDR1 is MGHRA and CDR2 is YSYEKL in the germline V gene. CDR3 sequence: CASTDRRTNTDTQYF. The CDR3 coding sequence is TGCGCCAGCACTGATCGGCGGACAAACACAGATACGCAGTATTTT.

In this sample, this clonotype turned up many times. The chain links TRBV28 to TRBJ2-1; D is ambiguous. The V end was cut by 3 bases, the J end by 2 bases, with 5 bases between. The germline V gene encodes CDR1 MDHEN and CDR2 SYDVKM. This CDR3 is 13 amino acids long. CDR3 in amino acids: CASSLMAYNEQFF. CDR3 nucleotides: TGTGCCAGCAGTTTGATGGCCTACAATGAGCAGTTCTTC.

Notes on this clonotype: A much bigger clone sits one base away, suggesting this may be a read error. The V gene is TRBV6-5, the J gene TRBJ2-7; 7 nucleotides agree with TRBD2. The CDR3 length is 13 residues. J lost 2 bases, V lost 7 bases, and 5 bases had no gene match. In germline, CDR1 is MNHEY, CDR2 SVGAGI. For the CDR3, the DNA is TGTGCCAGCACGGCGGGGGTAGCCTACGAGCAGTACTTC. The encoded protein is CASTAGVAYEQYF.

This clonotype was counted at least ten times. The J gene is TRBJ2-1, the V gene TRBV7-2, with TRBD2 matching 7 bases. This CDR3 has 13 amino acids. The V and J ends lost 2 bases and 15 bases, in that order; junction bases with no gene match: 10. The germline V gene encodes CDR1 SGHTA and CDR2 FQGNSA. In DNA form, the CDR3 reads TGTGCCAGCAGCTTATTTGGGGGAGGGCCTCCGTTCTTC. Protein: CASSLFGGGPPFF. The full variable domain, its missing parts supplied by reference TRBV7-2 and TRBJ2-1, is GAGVSQSPSNKVTEKGKDVELRCDPISGHTALYWYRQSLGQGLEFLIYFQGNSAPDKSGLPSDRFSAERTGGSVSTLTIQRTQQEDSAVYLCASSLFGGGPPFFGPGTRLTVL.

As to this clonotype: A single base separates this from a much larger clone, so it may be a read error. The V and J genes are TRBV20-1 and TRBJ2-1; tentatively, D is TRBD1 (5 bases). The CDR3 totals 13 residues. Trimming took off 4 bases at V and 7 bases at J, with 14 bases between the two ends. Germline values: CDR1 DFQATT, CDR2 SNEGSKA (reference sequence). The CDR3 DNA reads as TGCAGTGCTACCTGGGGCGGCGATAATGAGCAGTTCTTC. As protein: CSATWGGDNEQFF.

There are many counts of this clonotype. The V call is TRBV11-2, the J call TRBJ2-7, with D unclear. The CDR3 extends over 15 amino acids. CDR1 SGHAT and CDR2 FQNNGV come from the germline V gene. Trimming pared 4 bases from V and 0 bases from J, leaving 13 bases between. CDR3 coding DNA: TGTGCCAGCAGCTCAACAGTGGCTCTCTCCTACGAGCAGTACTTC. This gives the protein CASSSTVALSYEQYF.

In this sample, this clonotype turned up many times. The chain joins TRBV3-1 to TRBJ2-1; 9 bases are shared with TRBD1. V lost 1 base to trimming and J lost 8 bases; unmatched junction nucleotides: 6. From germline, CDR1 is LGHDT and CDR2 YNNKEL (reference sequence). This CDR3 comprises 15 residues. The CDR3 protein is CASSQGDRASDEQFF. DNA of the CDR3: TGTGCCAGCAGCCAAGGGGACAGGGCCTCCGATGAGCAGTTCTTC.